This T cell receptor (beta chain) was captured in a study of T cells in tuberculosis. Broader study findings: Active tuberculosis TCR-alpha repertoires lay closer to GMM-specific TCRs than IGRA-negative controls, suggesting clonal expansion.

This clone was recorded only once. The antigen remains unidentified. J was trimmed by 14 bases and V by 4 bases; bases with no gene match: 11. Germline CDR1 reads ENHRY; CDR2 reads SYGVKD. This CDR3 has 14 amino acids. Tuberculin skin test and IGRA determined adolescents' latent tuberculosis status at entry. Unsorted cryopreserved PBMC were sequenced, averaging roughly 100,000 T cells per clinical donor. This table comes from immunoSEQ multiplex PCR, and its TCRdb copy is limited to in-frame clones, with some not included. Here the sample spans 20,000 to 25,000 clones, around 91% being singletons. The sequenced sample consisted of PBMCs. The source is a donor aged 10 to 29 with latent tuberculosis or without tuberculosis infection. The chain combines TRBV10-3 with TRBJ1-6, with 7 nucleotides matching TRBD1. CDR3 protein: CAISARTGGQALHF. The DNA of the CDR3 is TGTGCCATCAGTGCGCGGACCGGTGGACAGGCCCTCCACTTT.